Sequencing of this TCR beta chain was carried out in a study of blood T cell repertoires in COVID-19 (dated by TCRdb to 2018 to 2020). Broadly, across the study: The collaborator samples originated in the United States, Italy and Spain and spanned the acute and convalescent phases of COVID-19. The prospective study material was composed of cDNA or gDNA derived from T cells, B-cell-depleted T cells, or PBMCs. Deeply sampled blood TCRbeta repertoires from subjects exposed to, actively infected with, or recovered from COVID-19 were included in the dataset. The repertoires were released in a freely available public database intended as a resource for research on the immune response to SARS-CoV-2. Samples came from the ongoing ImmuneRACE study (first 160 participants) plus 1,254 subjects from 6 global collaborators. Sample metadata almost always included a de-identified subject ID, COVID-19 status, age in years and sex. Where available, HLA class I and class II types were obtained from metadata supplied by the sample provider rather than from assay-based typing. The research as a whole found: How much clinical and demographic metadata was included differed by source and by participant, and the metadata was provided uncurated.

As concerns this clone: Its specific antigen is unknown. No base quality information exists; no much larger clone differs at one position.

The immunoSEQ Assay, a bias-controlled multiplex PCR, was used to amplify TCRbeta CDR3 regions from genomic DNA. The paper's processing steps were these. The number of nucleated cells in each sample was estimated from the amplification of reference gene primers within the assay. To quantify the absolute abundance of each unique TCRbeta CDR3 rearrangement, sequence reads were collapsed and filtered. For each sample, productive Simpson clonality was calculated as the square root of Simpson's diversity index across productive rearrangements. TCRdb mirrors the immuneACCESS table, restricted to in-frame sequences. Some clones are absent from its copies; in checked studies, under half trace to an unresolved V gene, and the reason for the others is unknown. V and J calls and clone size are given by that table; D and trimming were obtained from the DNA. The sample table records 300,000 to 350,000 clones; about 90% of these occur just once. Roughly 2.3% of the sample is taken by the ten largest.

Collaborating institutions collected whole blood in K2EDTA tubes following their own protocols. Collaborator samples were shipped for TCRbeta analysis as frozen whole blood, isolated PBMCs, or DNA extracted from either sample type. Sequenced input: peripheral blood. The receptor was derived from a man aged 18 to 30 with active or convalescent COVID-19.

Here is the DNA: TGCGCCAGCAGCTTAGAGGGCGATGAGCAGTTCTTC. It translates to CASSLEGDEQFF. The V and J genes are TRBV5-1 and TRBJ2-1; 5 matching bases give a weak D call of TRBD2. Reading the germline V gene gives CDR1 SGHRS and CDR2 YFSETQ. The germline ends are 8 bases apart after V is trimmed by 2 bases and J by 8 bases. Including the terminal cysteine and phenylalanine, the CDR3 comprises 12 residues. The sequence is cut down to CDR3 DNA, 36 bases in frame from base 1. The CDR3 plus the reference TRBV5-1 and TRBJ2-1 genes for the other parts give the full variable domain: KAGVTQTPRYLIKTRGQQVTLSCSPISGHRSVSWYQQTPGQGLQFLFEYFSETQRNKGNFPGRFSGRQFSNSRSEMNVSTLELGDSALYLCASSLEGDEQFFGPGTRLTVL.